This T cell receptor (beta chain) comes out of a study of cytomegalovirus exposure and HLA in healthy donors. The PCR was carried out with 60 Vbeta primers and 13 Jbeta primers. Sequencing used immunoSEQ multiplex PCR; TCRdb keeps in-frame clones, though not all of them. The repertoire includes 97,000 or so clones, about a tenth of them detected once, and 5.1% sits in the top ten. Notes on this clone: The antigen remains unidentified.

The V gene end was trimmed by 6 bases and the J gene end by 4 bases; junction bases not matched to a gene: 9. CDR1 is LGHNA and CDR2 is YSLEER in the germline V gene. The CDR3 extends over 16 amino acids. Study observations and caveats: Exclusion applied to some V segments, including TRBV6-2 and TRBV6-3, as they were indistinguishable. In a later analysis, a missense DCLRE1C variant was linked to TCR beta V- and J-gene trimming.

The chain has TRBV4-3 and TRBJ2-2; 9 bases align to TRBD1. Material: PBMCs. This clonotype originated in a man aged 50-59 years in good health and CMV-seropositive. CDR3 in DNA: TGCGCCAGCAGGCCCACAGGGGGCGTTGGCACCGGGGAGCTGTTTTTT. Translation: CASRPTGGVGTGELFF.